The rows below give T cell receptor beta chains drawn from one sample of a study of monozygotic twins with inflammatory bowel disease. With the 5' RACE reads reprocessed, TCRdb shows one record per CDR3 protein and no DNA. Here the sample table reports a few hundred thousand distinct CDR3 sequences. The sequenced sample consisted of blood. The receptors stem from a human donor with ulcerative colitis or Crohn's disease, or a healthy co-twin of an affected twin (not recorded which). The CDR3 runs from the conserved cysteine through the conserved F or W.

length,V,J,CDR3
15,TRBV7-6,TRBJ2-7,CASSLDTGNPYEQYF
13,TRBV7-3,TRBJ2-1,CASSPSSTQEQFF
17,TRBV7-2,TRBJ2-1,CASSLARLAGGYNEQFF
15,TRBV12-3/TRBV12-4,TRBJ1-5,CASSPAGPSNQPQHF
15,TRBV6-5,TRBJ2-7,CASSYSKQGFHEQYF
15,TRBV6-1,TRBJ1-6,CASSRLSTGNSPLHF
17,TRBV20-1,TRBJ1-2,CSRTGGSKGEANYGYTF
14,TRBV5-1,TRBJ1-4,CASSLVQGAEKLFF
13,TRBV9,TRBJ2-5,CASSVQGSETQYF
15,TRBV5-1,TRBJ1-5,CASSPGGLRNQPQHF
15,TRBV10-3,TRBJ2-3,CAISGRDRGADTQYF
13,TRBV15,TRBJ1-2,CATSSTGDYGYTF
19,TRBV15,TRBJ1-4,CATSRDGQTITITNEKLFF
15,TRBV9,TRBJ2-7,CASSVTSLSSYEQYF
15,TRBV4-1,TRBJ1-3,CASSTTESSGNTIYF
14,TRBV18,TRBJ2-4,CASSPMVGKNIQYF
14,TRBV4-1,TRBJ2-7,CASSQGDTLYEQYF
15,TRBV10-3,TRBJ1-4,CAISEMGRGDEKLFF
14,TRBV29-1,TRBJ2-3,CSPYPAGGTDTQYF
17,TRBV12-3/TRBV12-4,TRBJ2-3,CASSFKPASEITDTQYF
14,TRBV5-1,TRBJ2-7,CASSFQQGSGEQYF
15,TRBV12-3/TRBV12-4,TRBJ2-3,CASRKTGAYTDTQYF
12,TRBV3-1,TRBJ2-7,CASSQEGRQGVF
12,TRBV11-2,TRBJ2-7,CASSGGTYEQYF
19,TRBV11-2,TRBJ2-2,CASSLFRVWLAGNTGELFF
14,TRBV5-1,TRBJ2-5,CASSLETRGETQYF
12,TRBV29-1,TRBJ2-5,CSVGDSQETQYF
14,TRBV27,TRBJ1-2,CASTKTPGLDGYTF
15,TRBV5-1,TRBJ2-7,CASSLEPGRTYEQYF
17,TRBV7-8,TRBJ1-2,CASSLVGDRILRYGYTF
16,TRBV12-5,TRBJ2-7,CASGLVLGKPPYEQYF
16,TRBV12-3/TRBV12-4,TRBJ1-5,CASIRGRFGGNQPQHF
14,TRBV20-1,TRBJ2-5,CSARVAGSWETQYF
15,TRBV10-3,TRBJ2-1,CAISEGGASYNEQFF
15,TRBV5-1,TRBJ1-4,CASSFGRRDGEKLFF
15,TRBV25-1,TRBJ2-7,CASSQPGLYSYEQYF
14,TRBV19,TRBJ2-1,CASTRDTSYNEQFF
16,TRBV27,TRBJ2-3,CASSRGLAGGTDTQYF
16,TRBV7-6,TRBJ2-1,CASSPRRSVSYNEQFF
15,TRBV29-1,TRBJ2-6,CSVQGDTTGANVLTF